The 9 T cell receptor beta chains presented below share a single source sample, sequenced in a study of cytomegalovirus exposure and HLA in healthy donors. Researchers ran the PCR with 60 Vbeta and 13 Jbeta primers. Using immunoSEQ multiplex PCR, the repertoire was profiled, and TCRdb retains in-frame clones only, with some absent. This repertoire comprises just over 80,000 clones; its ten largest clones make up about 1.1%. The sample consisted of PBMCs. All receptors come from a woman aged 25 to 45 in good health and CMV-seronegative.

The rearrangement uses TRBV19 and TRBJ1-4; the D is unclear. The CDR3 totals 14 residues. Per germline, CDR1 LNHDA and CDR2 SQIVND (reference sequence). Trimming pared 7 bases from V and 7 bases from J, leaving 16 bases between. The CDR3 DNA sequence: TGTGCCAGTAAGGTGCATGACTTGGGTGAAAAACTGTTTTTT. Amino acids: CASKVHDLGEKLFF.

The chain uses TRBV19 and TRBJ1-1; the match to TRBD1 covers 7 bases. The germline V gene encodes CDR1 LNHDA and CDR2 SQIVND (reference sequence). With 5 bases clipped from V and 4 bases from J, the junction kept 10 bases outside the gene matches. The CDR3 extends over 15 amino acids. CDR3 protein: CASSDYRGGSTEAFF. CDR3 DNA sequence: TGTGCCAGTAGTGACTACAGGGGTGGAAGCACTGAAGCTTTCTTT.

A remark on this clone: The same CDR3 also results from other DNA sequences found in this sample. This chain links TRBV27 with TRBJ1-1; D is unclear. The CDR3 covers 13 residues. Germline V gene data show CDR1 as MNHEY and CDR2 as SMNVEV (reference sequence). V was clipped by 2 bases and J by 1 base, with 5 bases between them. The chain's CDR3 is CASSLTANTEAFF. The CDR3, as DNA: TGTGCCAGCAGTTTAACAGCGAACACTGAAGCTTTCTTT.

The chain couples TRBV10-3 to TRBJ2-3; the match to TRBD2 covers 8 bases. CDR1 and CDR2 (germline): ENHRY, SYGVKD. This CDR3 has 15 amino acids. Trimming removed 0 bases from V and 5 bases from J; junction bases left unmatched: 4. The DNA of the CDR3 is TGTGCCATCAGTGAGTCAGGACTAGCAAGAGATACGCAGTATTTT. Translating it yields CAISESGLARDTQYF.

The chain carries TRBV2 and TRBJ2-3; TRBD1 matches 10 bases. With V trimmed by 3 bases and J by 5 bases, 5 bases remained unmatched. CDR1 and CDR2 from the germline V gene are SNHLY and FYNNEI. The CDR3 covers 15 residues. The CDR3 coding sequence is TGTGCCAGCAGTGAGGACAGGGGGAGGCGAGATACGCAGTATTTT. Protein sequence: CASSEDRGRRDTQYF.

The chain uses TRBV2 and TRBJ2-5; TRBD1 matches 8 bases. Germline trimming cut 3 bases from V and 4 bases from J; bases unmatched to any gene: 4. From germline, CDR1 is SNHLY and CDR2 FYNNEI. CDR3 length equals 14 residues. CDR3 amino acids: CASSDRGLGETQYF. As DNA, the CDR3 is TGTGCCAGCAGTGACAGGGGGCTCGGAGAGACCCAGTACTTC.

J is TRBJ2-2 and V is TRBV7-7; perhaps TRBD2 as D (5 bases). The CDR3 spans 15 residues. In germline, CDR1 is SSHAT, CDR2 FNYEAQ (reference sequence). The CDR3 loop reads CASSEGNANTGELFF. The CDR3 DNA is TGTGCTAGCTCCGAGGGAAACGCGAACACCGGGGAGCTGTTTTTT.

Turning to this clone: Other nucleotide sequences in the sample specify the same CDR3. The chain couples TRBV6-6 to TRBJ1-6; D is ambiguous. Trimming pared 8 bases from V and 9 bases from J, leaving 14 bases between. Germline V gene data show CDR1 as MNHNY and CDR2 as SVGAGI (reference sequence). The CDR3 is 13 amino acids. DNA for the CDR3: TGTGCCAGCGGCCGGGTCTCGAGTTCACCCCTCCACTTT. It translates to CASGRVSSSPLHF.

The chain uses TRBV9 and TRBJ2-1; tentative D call: TRBD1 (5 bases). The CDR3 has 15 amino acids. V was trimmed by 0 bases and J by 0 bases, leaving 7 bases between them. The V gene's germline CDR1 is SGDLS and CDR2 YYNGEE. The CDR3 protein is CASSVGRGSYNEQFF. CDR3 coding DNA: TGTGCCAGCAGCGTAGGAAGGGGCTCCTACAATGAGCAGTTCTTC.